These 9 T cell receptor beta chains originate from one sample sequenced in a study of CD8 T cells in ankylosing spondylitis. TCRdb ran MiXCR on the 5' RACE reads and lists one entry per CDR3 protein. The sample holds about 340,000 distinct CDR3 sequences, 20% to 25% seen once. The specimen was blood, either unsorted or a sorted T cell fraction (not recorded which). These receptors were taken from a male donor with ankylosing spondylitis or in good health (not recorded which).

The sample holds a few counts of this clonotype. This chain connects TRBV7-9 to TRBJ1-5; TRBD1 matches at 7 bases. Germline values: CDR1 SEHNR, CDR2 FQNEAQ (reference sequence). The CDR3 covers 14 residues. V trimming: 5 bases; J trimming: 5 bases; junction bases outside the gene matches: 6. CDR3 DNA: TGTGCCAGCAGCGCTAGACAGGGAGATCAGCCCCAGCATTTT. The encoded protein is CASSARQGDQPQHF.

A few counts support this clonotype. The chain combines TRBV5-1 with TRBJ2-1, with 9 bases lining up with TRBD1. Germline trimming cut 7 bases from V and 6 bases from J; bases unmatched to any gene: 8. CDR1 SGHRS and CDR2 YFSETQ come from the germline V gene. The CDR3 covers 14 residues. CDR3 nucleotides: TGCGCCAGCGGTCCCGGGACAGGGTTCAATGAGCAGTTCTTC. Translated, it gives CASGPGTGFNEQFF. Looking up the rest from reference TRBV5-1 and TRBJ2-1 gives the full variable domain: KAGVTQTPRYLIKTRGQQVTLSCSPISGHRSVSWYQQTPGQGLQFLFEYFSETQRNKGNFPGRFSGRQFSNSRSEMNVSTLELGDSALYLCASGPGTGFNEQFFGPGTRLTVL.

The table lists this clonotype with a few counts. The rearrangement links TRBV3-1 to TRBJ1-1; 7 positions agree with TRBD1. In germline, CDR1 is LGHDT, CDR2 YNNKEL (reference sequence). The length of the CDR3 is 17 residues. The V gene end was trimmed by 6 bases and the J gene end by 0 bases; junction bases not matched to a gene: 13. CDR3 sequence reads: CASRDLKNRGLNTEAFF. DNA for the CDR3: TGTGCCAGCAGAGATCTTAAAAACAGGGGATTGAACACTGAAGCTTTCTTT.

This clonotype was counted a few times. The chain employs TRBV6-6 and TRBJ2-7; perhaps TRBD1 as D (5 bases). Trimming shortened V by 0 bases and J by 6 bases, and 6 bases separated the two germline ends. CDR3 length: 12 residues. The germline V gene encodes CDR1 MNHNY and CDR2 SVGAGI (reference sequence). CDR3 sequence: CASSYSGLEQYF. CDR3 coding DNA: TGTGCCAGCAGTTACTCGGGGCTCGAGCAGTACTTC.

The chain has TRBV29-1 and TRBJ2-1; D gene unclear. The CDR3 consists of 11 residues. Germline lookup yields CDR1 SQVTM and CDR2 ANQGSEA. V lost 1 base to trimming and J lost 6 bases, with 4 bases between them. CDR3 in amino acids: CSVEVGNEQFF. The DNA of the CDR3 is TGCAGCGTTGAAGTAGGCAATGAGCAGTTCTTC.

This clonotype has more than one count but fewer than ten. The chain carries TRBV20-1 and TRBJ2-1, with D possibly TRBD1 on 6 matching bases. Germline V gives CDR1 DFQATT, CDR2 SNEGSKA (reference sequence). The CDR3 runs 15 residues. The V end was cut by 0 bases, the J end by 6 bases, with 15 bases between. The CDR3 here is CSARDMSGAGNEQFF. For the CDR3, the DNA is TGCAGTGCTAGAGATATGTCAGGGGCGGGCAATGAGCAGTTCTTC.

CDR3 DNA sequence: TGCAGCGTTGTAGCGGCGGGGTTCACAGATACGCAGTATTTT. Translated: CSVVAAGFTDTQYF. V usage is TRBV29-1 and J usage is TRBJ2-3, with a possible D match to TRBD2 (6 bases). Germline V lookup: CDR1 SQVTM, CDR2 ANQGSEA. This CDR3 spans 14 amino acids. V was pared by 4 bases and J by 2 bases, with 13 bases between.

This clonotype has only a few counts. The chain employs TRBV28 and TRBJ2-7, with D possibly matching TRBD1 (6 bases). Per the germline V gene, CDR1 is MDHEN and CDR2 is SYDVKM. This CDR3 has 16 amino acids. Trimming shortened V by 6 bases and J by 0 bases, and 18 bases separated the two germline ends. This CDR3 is CASSRPGHQFSYEQYF. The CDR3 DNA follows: TGTGCCAGCAGCCGCCCGGGACACCAATTCTCCTACGAGCAGTACTTC.

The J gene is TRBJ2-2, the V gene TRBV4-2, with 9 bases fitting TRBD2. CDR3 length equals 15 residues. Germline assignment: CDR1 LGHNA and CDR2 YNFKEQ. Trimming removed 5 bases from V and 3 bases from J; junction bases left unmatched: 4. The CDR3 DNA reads TGTGCCAGCAGCTGGACTAGCGAACACACCGGGGAGCTGTTTTTT. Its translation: CASSWTSEHTGELFF.